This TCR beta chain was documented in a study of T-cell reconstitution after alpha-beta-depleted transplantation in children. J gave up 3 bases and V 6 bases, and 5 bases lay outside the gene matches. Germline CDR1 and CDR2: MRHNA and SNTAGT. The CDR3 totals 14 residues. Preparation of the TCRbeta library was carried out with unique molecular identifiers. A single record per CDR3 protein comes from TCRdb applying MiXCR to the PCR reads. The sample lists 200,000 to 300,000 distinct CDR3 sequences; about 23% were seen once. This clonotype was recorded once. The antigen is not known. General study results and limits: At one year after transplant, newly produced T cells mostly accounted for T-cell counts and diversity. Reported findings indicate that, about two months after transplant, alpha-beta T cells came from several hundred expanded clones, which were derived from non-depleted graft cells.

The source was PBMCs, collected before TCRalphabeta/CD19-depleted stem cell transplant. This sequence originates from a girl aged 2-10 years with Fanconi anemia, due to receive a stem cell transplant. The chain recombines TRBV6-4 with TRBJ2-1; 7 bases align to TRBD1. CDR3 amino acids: CASRSRDSYNEQFF. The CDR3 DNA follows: TGTGCCAGCAGGTCCCGGGACAGCTACAATGAGCAGTTCTTC.